Detailed here is one T cell receptor (beta chain). Its antigen is unidentified. This sample was included in a study of PD-1 blockade in mismatch repair-deficient tumors. About the study: All were previously treated, progressing patients with over 9 mismatch repair-deficient cancer types.

TCRdb's copy holds only in-frame clones and misses some; the assay was immunoSEQ multiplex PCR. The sample gives around 13,000 clones, just over 85% of which show up once; around 10% is in the top ten. Study-level points and caveats: 120 to 150 unique blood TCRs came from expansion to three of seven peptides.

Documented time point: identical roughly 10-day culture without peptide (control). More than five ELISpot-reactive neoantigen peptides each drove a 10-day in vitro stimulation. Trimming took 6 bases from V and 5 from J; bases not matched to a gene: 7. The CDR3 loop spans 14 amino acids. The germline gives CDR1 SGHTA, CDR2 FQGTGA. The material was cells cultured in vitro, obtained from a patient treated with pembrolizumab. The rearrangement links TRBV7-3 to TRBJ2-5; 9 bases map to TRBD1. The clonotype comes from an adult with mismatch repair-deficient cancer. The CDR3 loop is CASRYRGRGETQYF. CDR3 sequence (DNA): TGTGCCAGCAGATACAGGGGGCGCGGGGAGACCCAGTACTTC.